The rows below give T cell receptor beta chains drawn from one sample of a study of T cell responses to AZD1222 COVID-19 vaccine. Clones were sequenced by immunoSEQ multiplex PCR, and TCRdb holds only the in-frame ones, with some missing. Of about 140,000 clones in the sample, just under 95% were seen once. The sequencing used peripheral blood, collected on day 0 of AZD1222 vaccination. The receptors were gathered from an adult in good health. Both conserved end residues are part of each CDR3.

j_call,v_call,cdr3_aa
TRBJ2-7,TRBV14,CASSQEGLRDFSYEQYF
TRBJ2-1,TRBV29-1,CSVERQAKNEQFF
TRBJ1-5,TRBV28,CASSRSQGFGSIDQPQHF
TRBJ2-1,TRBV6-5,CASSLVGSSYNEQFF
TRBJ1-1,TRBV7-9,CASSFPIGGEAFF
TRBJ2-1,TRBV7-9,CASSLAGLGEQFF
TRBJ1-5,TRBV6-5,CASHPGDHSNQPQHF
TRBJ2-1,TRBV19,CASSRYGNEQFF
TRBJ1-6,TRBV6-5,CASNGGGAYNSPLHF
TRBJ2-1,TRBV14,CASSQEWGNNEQFF
TRBJ2-2,TRBV6-1,CASSQTETGELFF
TRBJ2-7,TRBV5-5,CASSLKSDSYGGEQYF
TRBJ2-6,TRBV6-5,CASRMAGANVLTF
TRBJ2-2,TRBV7-9,CASSLARTGSTGELFF
TRBJ2-1,TRBV18,CASSPPLAAEQFF
TRBJ1-1,TRBV6-1,CASSEVGLTEAFF